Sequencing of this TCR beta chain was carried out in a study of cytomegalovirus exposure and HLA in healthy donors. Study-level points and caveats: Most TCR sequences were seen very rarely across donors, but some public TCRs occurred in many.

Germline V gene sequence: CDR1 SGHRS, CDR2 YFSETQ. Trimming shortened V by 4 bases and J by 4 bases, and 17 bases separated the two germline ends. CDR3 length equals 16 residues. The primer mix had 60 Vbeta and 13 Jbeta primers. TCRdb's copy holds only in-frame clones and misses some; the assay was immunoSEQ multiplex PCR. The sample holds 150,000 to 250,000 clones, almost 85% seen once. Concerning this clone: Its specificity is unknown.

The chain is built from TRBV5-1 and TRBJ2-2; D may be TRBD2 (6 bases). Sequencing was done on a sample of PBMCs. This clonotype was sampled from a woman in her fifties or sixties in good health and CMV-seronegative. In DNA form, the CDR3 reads TGCGCCAGCAGCGCCGATCTAGCGCTGAGCACCGGGGAGCTGTTTTTT. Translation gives CASSADLALSTGELFF.